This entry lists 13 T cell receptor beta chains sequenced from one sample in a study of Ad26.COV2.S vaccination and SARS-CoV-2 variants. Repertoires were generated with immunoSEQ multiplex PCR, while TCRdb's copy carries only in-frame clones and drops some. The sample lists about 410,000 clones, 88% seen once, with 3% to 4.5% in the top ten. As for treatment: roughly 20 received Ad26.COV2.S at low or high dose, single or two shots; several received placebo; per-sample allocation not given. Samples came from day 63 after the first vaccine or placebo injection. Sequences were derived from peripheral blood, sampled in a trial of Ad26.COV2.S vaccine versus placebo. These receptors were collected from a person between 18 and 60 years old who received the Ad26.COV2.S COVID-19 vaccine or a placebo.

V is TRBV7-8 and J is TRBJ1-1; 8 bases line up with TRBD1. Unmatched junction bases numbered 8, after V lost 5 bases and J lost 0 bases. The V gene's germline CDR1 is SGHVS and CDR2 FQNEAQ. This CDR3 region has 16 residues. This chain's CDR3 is CASSPRQGRMNTEAFF. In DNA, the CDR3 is TGTGCCAGCAGCCCAAGACAGGGGCGAATGAACACTGAAGCTTTCTTT.

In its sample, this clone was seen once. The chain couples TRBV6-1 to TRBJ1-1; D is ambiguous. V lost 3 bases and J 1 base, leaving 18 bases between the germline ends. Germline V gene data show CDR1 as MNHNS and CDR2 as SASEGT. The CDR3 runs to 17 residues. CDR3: CASSDPVRGKRNTEAFF. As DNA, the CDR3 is TGTGCCAGCAGTGATCCGGTCAGAGGAAAAAGGAACACTGAAGCTTTCTTT.

DNA for the CDR3: TGCGCCAGCAGATCCGAGGATGAAAAACTGTTTTTT. As protein: CASRSEDEKLFF. The chain joins TRBV5-1 to TRBJ1-4, with D unclear. V was shortened by 5 bases and J by 6 bases, with 8 bases between the two germline ends. Germline assignment: CDR1 SGHRS and CDR2 YFSETQ. There are 12 residues in the CDR3. The variable domain in full, completed from reference TRBV5-1 and TRBJ1-4, reads KAGVTQTPRYLIKTRGQQVTLSCSPISGHRSVSWYQQTPGQGLQFLFEYFSETQRNKGNFPGRFSGRQFSNSRSEMNVSTLELGDSALYLCASRSEDEKLFFGSGTQLSVL.

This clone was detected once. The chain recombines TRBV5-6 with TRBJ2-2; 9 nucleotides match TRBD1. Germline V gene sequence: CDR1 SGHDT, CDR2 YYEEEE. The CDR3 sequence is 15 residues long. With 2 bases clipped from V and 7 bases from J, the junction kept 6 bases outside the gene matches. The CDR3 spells CASSFGTGYNGELFF. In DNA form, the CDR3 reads TGTGCCAGCAGCTTTGGGACAGGGTATAACGGGGAGCTGTTTTTT.

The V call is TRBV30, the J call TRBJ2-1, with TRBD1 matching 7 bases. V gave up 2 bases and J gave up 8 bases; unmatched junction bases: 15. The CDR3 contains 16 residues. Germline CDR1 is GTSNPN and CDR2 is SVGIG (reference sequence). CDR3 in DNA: TGTGCCTGGAGTTCCGGGACAGCAGGGGTCGGGGATGAGCAGTTCTTC. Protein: CAWSSGTAGVGDEQFF.

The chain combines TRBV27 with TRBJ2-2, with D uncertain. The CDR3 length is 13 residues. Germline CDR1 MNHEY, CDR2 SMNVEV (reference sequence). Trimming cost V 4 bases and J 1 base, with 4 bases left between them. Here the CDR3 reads CASSYGNTGELFF. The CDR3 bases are TGTGCCAGCAGTTACGGGAACACCGGGGAGCTGTTTTTT.

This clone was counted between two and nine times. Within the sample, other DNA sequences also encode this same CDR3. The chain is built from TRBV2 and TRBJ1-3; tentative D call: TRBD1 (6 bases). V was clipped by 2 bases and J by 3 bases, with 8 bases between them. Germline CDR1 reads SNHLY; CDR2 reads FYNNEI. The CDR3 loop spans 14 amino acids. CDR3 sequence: CASSERTVGNTIYF. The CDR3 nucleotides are TGTGCCAGCAGTGAAAGGACAGTTGGAAACACCATATATTTT. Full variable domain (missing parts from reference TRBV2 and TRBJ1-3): EPEVTQTPSHQVTQMGQEVILRCVPISNHLYFYWYRQILGQKVEFLVSFYNNEISEKSEIFDDQFSVERPDGSNFTLKIRSTKLEDSAMYFCASSERTVGNTIYFGEGSWLTVV.

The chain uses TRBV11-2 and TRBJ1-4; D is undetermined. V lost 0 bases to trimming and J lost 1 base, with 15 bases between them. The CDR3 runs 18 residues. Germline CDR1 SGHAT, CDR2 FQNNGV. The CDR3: CASSLDSGPAGTNEKLFF. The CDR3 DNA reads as TGTGCCAGCAGCTTAGATTCCGGGCCAGCGGGAACTAATGAAAAACTGTTTTTT. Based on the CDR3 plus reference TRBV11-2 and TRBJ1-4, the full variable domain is EAGVAQSPRYKIIEKRQSVAFWCNPISGHATLYWYQQILGQGPKLLIQFQNNGVVDDSQLPKDRFSAERLKGVDSTLKIQPAKLEDSAVYLCASSLDSGPAGTNEKLFFGSGTQLSVL.

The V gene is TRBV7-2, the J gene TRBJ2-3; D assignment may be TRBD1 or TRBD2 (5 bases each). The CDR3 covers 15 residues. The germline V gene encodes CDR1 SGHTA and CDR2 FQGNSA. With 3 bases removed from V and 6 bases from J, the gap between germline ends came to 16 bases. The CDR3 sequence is CASSFTGTSRDTQYF. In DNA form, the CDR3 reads TGTGCCAGCAGCTTCACCGGGACCTCAAGGGATACGCAGTATTTT.

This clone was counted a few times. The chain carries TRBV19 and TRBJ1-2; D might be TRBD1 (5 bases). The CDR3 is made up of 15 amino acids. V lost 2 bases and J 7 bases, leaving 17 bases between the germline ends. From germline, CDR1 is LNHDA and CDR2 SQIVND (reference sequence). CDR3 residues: CASSIPRSRVGGYTF. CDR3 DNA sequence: TGTGCCAGTAGTATACCACGCAGCAGGGTTGGTGGCTACACCTTC. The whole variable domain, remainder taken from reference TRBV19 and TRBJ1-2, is DGGITQSPKYLFRKEGQNVTLSCEQNLNHDAMYWYRQDPGQGLRLIYYSQIVNDFQKGDIAEGYSVSREKKESFPLTVTSAQKNPTAFYLCASSIPRSRVGGYTFGSGTRLTVV.

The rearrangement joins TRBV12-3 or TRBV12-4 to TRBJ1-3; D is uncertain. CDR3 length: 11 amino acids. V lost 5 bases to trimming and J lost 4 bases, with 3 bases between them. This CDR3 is CASSEGNTIYF. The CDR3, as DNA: TGTGCCAGCAGTGAAGGAAACACCATATATTTT.

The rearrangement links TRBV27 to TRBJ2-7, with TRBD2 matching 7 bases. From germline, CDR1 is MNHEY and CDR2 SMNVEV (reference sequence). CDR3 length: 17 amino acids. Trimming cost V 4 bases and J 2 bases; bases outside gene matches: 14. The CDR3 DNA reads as TGTGCCAGCAGTTCCATGGGAGGACGTCGGGGGGCCTACGAGCAGTACTTC. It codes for CASSSMGGRRGAYEQYF.

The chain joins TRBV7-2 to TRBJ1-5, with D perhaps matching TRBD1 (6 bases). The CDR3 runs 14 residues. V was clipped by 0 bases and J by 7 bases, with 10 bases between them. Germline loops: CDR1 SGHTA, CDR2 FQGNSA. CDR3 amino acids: CASSLATGPQPQHF. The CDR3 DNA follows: TGTGCCAGCAGCTTAGCGACAGGACCCCAGCCCCAGCATTTT.